This paragraph covers one TCR beta chain sequence. Original processing methods: Quantification of nucleated cells was approximated via reference gene primer amplification. Produced via immunoSEQ multiplex PCR; TCRdb's table is partial and in-frame only. That table furnishes V, J and clone size, whereas the DNA furnished D and trimming. The sample has about 21,000 clones, approximately 90% seen once. The data derive from a study of blood T cell repertoires in COVID-19. Study-wide context: Donors in the United States, Italy and Spain gave samples during acute or convalescent COVID-19.

Germline V gives CDR1 MNHEY, CDR2 SVGAGI. The junction had 7 bases not matched to a gene; V was cut back by 5 bases and J by 7 bases. The CDR3 spans 15 residues. Sequencing used peripheral blood. The chain joins TRBV6-5 to TRBJ1-6, with 8 positions matching TRBD1. The source is a human donor with active COVID-19. The donor label of this sample is uncertain. The CDR3 bases are TGTGCCAGCAGTACCGGGACAGGTCTCAATTCACCCCTCCACTTT. This gives the protein CASSTGTGLNSPLHF.